Sequencing of this TCR beta chain was carried out in a study of molecular identifiers for immune sequencing clone quantification. Study details: For replicates, RNA isolated from about 20,000 or 100,000 naive CD8 cells was divided into five portions, of which four were sequenced.

With listed TCR primers and previously described methods, bulk TCR libraries were prepared. TCRdb processed the PCR reads anew with MiXCR; each CDR3 protein has one entry. The sample lists over 600,000 distinct CDR3 sequences, around 20% seen once, with around 0.86% in the top ten. Every naive CD8 library was made from between about 18,000 and 1,100,000 sorted cells with 10%, 30% or 50% RNA. The germline V gene has CDR1 SEHNR and CDR2 FQNEAQ (reference sequence). The V gene lost 5 bases and the J gene lost 3 bases, with 11 bases spanning the gap. This CDR3 spans 15 amino acids. This clonotype was obtained from a human donor in good health. Some libraries in this study had Jurkat cell RNA spiked in. The chain employs TRBV7-9 and TRBJ2-6; D possibly corresponds to TRBD2 (7 bases). The sequenced sample was naive CD8+ T cells from blood, with Jurkat cell RNA spiked in. Specified subset: FACS-sorted CD8+CD4-CCR7+CD45RA+ naive T cells. Here the CDR3 DNA reads TGTGCCAGCAGCCTGGGGGGGCTTGGGGCCAACGTCCTGACTTTC. Its protein product is CASSLGGLGANVLTF.